This T cell receptor beta chain came from a study of OX40 agonist ivuxolimab in advanced cancers. For the study in its entirety: Ivuxolimab was an agonistic, fully human IgG2 monoclonal antibody directed against OX40 (CD134), a costimulatory receptor. Peripheral TCRbeta sequencing was intended to test whether TCR sequence diversity was altered and clonal T-cell expansion was caused by ivuxolimab. Three dose-escalation patients achieved partial responses, one with hepatocellular carcinoma and two with cutaneous melanoma. Prior anti-PD-1, anti-PD-L1 or anti-CTLA-4 therapy was permitted, and checkpoint inhibitors had been received by about 36% of dose-escalation patients. The paper reports the monotherapy dose-escalation portion (N of about 50 patients) of the phase I ivuxolimab trial. Among the 52 dose-escalation patients, some 20 had hepatocellular carcinoma, 15 or so melanoma, 9 renal cell carcinoma and 9 head and neck cancer. The dose-escalation cohort was about 83% male with a mean age of about 60 years, ranging from roughly 23 to 85. Intravenous ivuxolimab was administered to patients every 2 weeks at six dose levels: 0.01, 0.1, 0.3, 1.5, 3 and 10 mg/kg.

The junction carries 1 base between V and J, which are trimmed by 1 base and 1 base respectively. CDR1 and CDR2, looked up from the germline V gene, are MGHRA and YSYEKL. The CDR3 starts with the cysteine, ends with the phenylalanine, and has 12 residues. Just CDR3 DNA is preserved here, 36 bases in frame from base 1. General findings and caveats noted by the study authors: After ivuxolimab, more expanded clones were found on average in CD8+ T cells than in CD4+ T cells. Low levels of normalized T-cell clonal expansion were also seen in some nonresponding patients. At doses of 0.1 to 3.0 mg/kg, clonal expansion of both CD4+ and CD8+ T cells in blood was seen between baseline and week 6. In the 0.1-3.0 mg/kg groups, partial responders had among the lowest normalized peripheral clonal expansion, particularly in CD8+ T cells. Antigen specificity was not determined for the clonally expanded peripheral T cells.

By its share of the sample, this clone is medium-sized (0.01 to 0.1%). Its antigen has not been determined. Per-base qualities were not stored, and no clone one base away is much larger. Patients with a history of autoimmune disease or receiving systemic immunosuppression were excluded from the trial. Peripheral blood for TCR sequencing was collected from all dose cohorts at baseline, on cycle 4 day 1, and on cycle 7 day 1. Samples were obtained from an open-label, multicenter, first-in-human phase I dose-escalation trial of ivuxolimab. Adults with locally advanced or metastatic melanoma, renal cell carcinoma, hepatocellular carcinoma or head and neck squamous cell carcinoma were enrolled in the trial. Before TCR sequencing, CD4+ T cells and CD8+ T cells were sorted from peripheral blood as separate populations. Genomic DNA was isolated from the sorted cells so that the TCRbeta CDR3 region could be sequenced. The immunoSEQ Assay was used to sequence the TCRbeta CDR3 regions. The source is immuneACCESS, and TCRdb retained only in-frame sequences with V and J called. Part of the clones is not carried over; for the studies checked, unresolved V genes explain less than half of this, and the remainder is unexplained. The sample table records tens of thousands of clones; 90% to 95% of these occur just once. The ten largest make up around an eighth of the sample.

This receptor was obtained from an adult with an advanced solid tumor such as melanoma, head and neck, liver or kidney cancer. The sample here was CD4+ or CD8+ T cells sorted from blood, taken in a trial of the OX40 agonist ivuxolimab. The sequence links TRBV4-1 to TRBJ1-1, with no confident D gene call. The CDR3 loop reads CASSQANTEAFF. The DNA sequence is TGCGCCAGCAGCCAAGCGAACACTGAAGCTTTCTTT.